Included here is one T cell receptor (beta chain) sequence, with context. Antigen unknown. The libraries were made with immunoSEQ v3. The protocol was immunoSEQ multiplex PCR, while the TCRdb copy is restricted to in-frame clones and leaves out a portion. The table lists about 36,000 clones, roughly 70% of them singletons, with under 7.5% in the top ten. Time point here: pre-treatment sample, taken before nivolumab and TIL therapy. This specimen belongs to a study of TIL therapy for anti-PD-1-resistant metastatic lung cancer. Study-level findings and limits: After infusion, TIL clonotypes partly replaced peripheral T cells and declined over months.

Germline CDR1 and CDR2: SGHRS and YFSETQ. The length of the CDR3 is 15 residues. V was cut by 1 base and J by 7 bases, with 17 bases left in between. The clonotype comes from a person aged 25 to 85 with non-small cell lung cancer. Specimen: blood, collected at baseline. The chain combines TRBV5-1 with TRBJ1-2; no reliable D call. CDR3 residues: CASSLSGKSLVGYTF. CDR3 coding DNA: TGCGCCAGCAGCTTGTCGGGCAAATCACTTGTTGGCTACACCTTC. Supplemented by reference TRBV5-1 and TRBJ1-2, the full variable domain reads KAGVTQTPRYLIKTRGQQVTLSCSPISGHRSVSWYQQTPGQGLQFLFEYFSETQRNKGNFPGRFSGRQFSNSRSEMNVSTLELGDSALYLCASSLSGKSLVGYTFGSGTRLTVV.